Following are 15 T cell receptor beta chains from one sample sequenced in a study of human T cells and chemical hapten exposure. The time point here: patch test 2, 6 weeks after DPC sensitization. Specified treatment: therapeutic diphenylcyclopropenone sensitization with weekly scalp DPC. MiXCR, run by TCRdb on the RACE reads, gives a single entry per CDR3 protein. This table has approximately 69,000 distinct CDR3 sequences, 10% appearing once. Sample: whole blood, taken in connection with sensitization to the hapten diphenylcyclopropenone (DPC). These receptors were taken from a woman between 45 and 65 years old with alopecia areata. Some clones in this sample may be carry-over from other donors' samples.

The table lists this clonotype with many counts. The chain combines TRBV3-1 with TRBJ2-6; D is unresolved. The V end was cut by 1 base, the J end by 10 bases, with 5 bases between. The CDR3 consists of 12 residues. Germline V CDR1 and CDR2: LGHDT, YNNKEL (reference sequence). The CDR3 DNA is TGTGCCAGCAGCCAAGGGGGAAACGTCCTGACTTTC. As protein: CASSQGGNVLTF.

This clonotype came up many times. The chain uses TRBV7-8 and TRBJ2-1; weak D call: TRBD1 (5 bases). The germline V and J ends were trimmed by 4 bases and 4 bases, with 8 bases remaining between them. The V gene's germline CDR1 is SGHVS and CDR2 FQNEAQ. The CDR3 consists of 13 residues. The CDR3: CASSSDSYNEQFF. The CDR3 DNA follows: TGTGCCAGCAGCTCTGACAGTTACAATGAGCAGTTCTTC.

This clonotype was counted only a few times. The chain couples TRBV12-3 or TRBV12-4 to TRBJ1-1, with no clear D. The CDR3 covers 13 residues. With 3 bases removed from V and 2 bases from J, the gap between germline ends came to 7 bases. As DNA, the CDR3 is TGTGCCAGCAGTTTCCACGGAAACACTGAAGCTTTCTTT. The encoded protein is CASSFHGNTEAFF.

This clonotype was counted between two and nine times. This chain joins TRBV6-5 and TRBJ1-1; D unresolved. The germline CDR1 and CDR2 sequences are MNHEY and SVGAGI. The ends were cut back, 0 bases at V and 3 bases at J, with 5 bases in the middle. CDR3 length: 13 residues. DNA of the CDR3: TGTGCCAGCAGTTACTCAGCAGACACTGAAGCTTTCTTT. This codes for CASSYSADTEAFF.

The chain uses TRBV29-1 and TRBJ2-7; 12 bases are shared with TRBD2. CDR3 length: 12 amino acids. With V trimmed by 8 bases and J by 7 bases, 6 bases remained unmatched. Per germline, CDR1 SQVTM and CDR2 ANQGSEA. The CDR3 here is CSIRLAGVEQYF. In DNA form, the CDR3 reads TGCAGCATCCGACTAGCGGGAGTTGAGCAGTACTTC.

Many counts were recorded for this clonotype. The chain recombines TRBV27 with TRBJ2-1, with 7 bases matching TRBD2. J was trimmed by 2 bases and V by 6 bases; bases with no gene match: 10. The CDR3 has 16 amino acids. Looked up from germline, CDR1 is MNHEY and CDR2 is SMNVEV (reference sequence). CDR3 nucleotide sequence: TGTGCCAGCAGACCCCTCCCGACTAGCCCCTACAATGAGCAGTTCTTC. Protein product: CASRPLPTSPYNEQFF.

This clonotype was seen only a few times. This chain links TRBV7-2 with TRBJ2-3; tentative D call: TRBD2 (5 bases). CDR1 SGHTA and CDR2 FQGNSA come from the germline V gene. The CDR3 runs to 17 residues. Trimming cost V 2 bases and J 2 bases, with 17 bases left between them. CDR3 DNA sequence: TGTGCCAGCAGCTTACCGCCGACTATTTTAAACACAGATACGCAGTATTTT. Protein: CASSLPPTILNTDTQYF. The variable domain in full, with the rest retrieved from reference TRBV7-2 and TRBJ2-3, is GAGVSQSPSNKVTEKGKDVELRCDPISGHTALYWYRQSLGQGLEFLIYFQGNSAPDKSGLPSDRFSAERTGGSVSTLTIQRTQQEDSAVYLCASSLPPTILNTDTQYFGPGTRLTVL.

This clonotype was counted between two and nine times. V is TRBV7-2 and J is TRBJ2-1; possibly TRBD1 for D (5 bases). The V and J ends lost 1 base and 6 bases respectively, with 13 bases between them. Per germline, CDR1 SGHTA and CDR2 FQGNSA. CDR3 size: 15 residues. CDR3 sequence reads: CASSLVSLGANEQFF. The CDR3 region has the DNA TGTGCCAGCAGCTTAGTTAGCCTAGGGGCCAATGAGCAGTTCTTC.

The chain uses TRBV6-5 and TRBJ1-4, with 10 bases aligning to TRBD1. The CDR3 loop spans 17 amino acids. CDR1 MNHEY and CDR2 SVGAGI come from the germline V gene. V dropped 5 bases and J dropped 8; count of bases not matched to a gene: 14. The CDR3 is CASSAGQGRPYPEKLFF. DNA for the CDR3: TGTGCCAGCAGTGCGGGACAGGGGAGGCCCTATCCGGAAAAACTGTTTTTT.

In its sample, this clonotype was seen many times. The chain carries TRBV10-1 and TRBJ2-7; D unclear. CDR1 WNHNN and CDR2 SYGVQD come from the germline V gene (reference sequence). The CDR3 runs 11 residues. Between the trimmed V and J ends, which lost 3 bases and 0 bases, there was a span of 0 bases. CDR3 residues: CASSDSYEQYF. In nucleotides, the CDR3 is TGCGCCAGCAGTGACTCCTACGAGCAGTACTTC.

V gene TRBV10-3 combines with J gene TRBJ2-1, with TRBD2 identical over 10 bases. J lost 0 bases, V lost 2 bases, and 4 bases had no gene match. CDR3 length: 17 residues. Germline lookup yields CDR1 ENHRY and CDR2 SYGVKD. CDR3 in amino acids: CAISEGVAGGSYNEQFF. Written as DNA, the CDR3 is TGTGCCATCAGTGAGGGGGTAGCGGGGGGCTCCTACAATGAGCAGTTCTTC.

This clonotype was recorded many times. CDR3 protein: CASSSTPGVNEQFF. In DNA form, the CDR3 reads TGTGCCAGCAGCTCAACACCAGGGGTTAATGAGCAGTTCTTC. The rearrangement uses TRBV7-3 and TRBJ2-1; D is perhaps TRBD1 (6 bases). Germline CDR1 and CDR2: SGHTA and FQGTGA. V was clipped by 4 bases and J by 7 bases, with 14 bases between them. The CDR3 runs 14 residues. Together with reference TRBV7-3 and TRBJ2-1, the CDR3 gives the full variable domain: GAGVSQTPSNKVTEKGKYVELRCDPISGHTALYWYRQSLGQGPEFLIYFQGTGAADDSGLPNDRFFAVRPEGSVSTLKIQRTERGDSAVYLCASSSTPGVNEQFFGPGTRLTVL.

J is TRBJ2-7 and V is TRBV29-1; TRBD2 might be the D (6 bases). Per germline, CDR1 SQVTM and CDR2 ANQGSEA. CDR3 length: 12 amino acids. V was shortened by 6 bases and J by 0 bases, with 9 bases between the two germline ends. This CDR3 is CSVRRGSYEQYF. The CDR3 region has the DNA TGCAGCGTCAGGAGGGGCTCCTACGAGCAGTACTTC.

Ten or more counts support this clonotype. V and J are TRBV2 and TRBJ1-6; D is unclear. The V gene lost 3 bases and the J gene lost 7 bases, with 10 bases spanning the gap. Germline values: CDR1 SNHLY, CDR2 FYNNEI. CDR3 size: 14 residues. CDR3: CASSDGRRNSPLHF. In nucleotides, the CDR3 is TGTGCCAGCAGTGATGGCAGGCGCAATTCACCCCTCCACTTT.

This clonotype was seen at least ten times. The chain employs TRBV28 and TRBJ1-5, with a possible D match to TRBD1 (6 bases). V lost 5 bases, J lost 3 bases, and 14 bases lay in between. CDR1 is MDHEN and CDR2 is SYDVKM in the germline V gene. The CDR3 sequence is 15 residues long. CDR3 DNA: TGTGCCAGCAGTCGTCAGAGGGGGGCCAATCAGCCCCAGCATTTT. It is translated as CASSRQRGANQPQHF.